This T cell receptor (beta chain) was sequenced for a study of control samples from healthy donors and cancer patients. Per germline, CDR1 SEHNR and CDR2 FQNEAQ (reference sequence). This CDR3 region has 13 residues. Losses at the gene ends were 3 bases for V and 8 bases for J; bases not matched to a gene: 6. Generated by immunoSEQ multiplex PCR, the TCRdb table keeps only in-frame clones and is missing some. The sample consists of approximately 210,000 clones, about 91% of them appearing once. Sequenced material: blood. The V gene is TRBV7-9, the J gene TRBJ1-2; 7 bases fit TRBD1. The TCR sequence derives from a man younger than 40 in good health. This chain's CDR3 is CASSFRQGLGYTF. The DNA for the CDR3 is TGTGCCAGCAGCTTTCGACAGGGCTTAGGCTACACCTTC.